This T cell receptor beta chain was observed in a study of identical twins. Study-level results: Cord blood beta clonotypes that were abundant carried fewer insertions, and memory repertoires showed no such trend. Twin sharing of out-of-frame TCR alpha was underestimated by models in monozygotic pairs. Partial confounding of zero-insertion analyses by invariant MAIT and iNKT cells was possible.

Via MiXCR, TCRdb re-called the 5' RACE reads, giving one row per CDR3 protein. This sample has 690,000 or so distinct CDR3 sequences, with less than 7% found just once. This clonotype was counted many times. What it binds is not known. Trimming took 1 base from V and 4 from J, leaving 14 bases between them. The germline gives CDR1 LGHNA, CDR2 YNFKEQ. This CDR3 is built from 16 residues. This receptor was identified in a man aged 18 to 29 in good health. What was sequenced was naive T cells sorted from blood. V usage is TRBV4-2 and J usage is TRBJ2-1; D is undetermined. CDR3 amino acids: CASSQGVGFIYNEQFF. Written as DNA, the CDR3 is TGTGCCAGCAGCCAAGGAGTCGGCTTCATATACAATGAGCAGTTCTTC.